This T cell receptor beta chain was retrieved from a study of blood T cell repertoires in COVID-19. Study background: Researchers got acute and convalescent COVID-19 samples from the United States, Italy and Spain. PBMCs, B-cell-depleted T cells, or T cells were the source of the cDNA or gDNA that made up the material.

The CDR3 has 13 residues. V was clipped by 4 bases and J by 4 bases, with 10 bases between them. Germline assignment: CDR1 MDHEN and CDR2 SYDVKM. Per the original data handling: Reference gene primer amplification gave estimated nucleated cell counts. Here immunoSEQ multiplex PCR was the method, and the copy in TCRdb shows in-frame clones only, minus some. V and J calls plus clone size are reproduced from that table; the DNA served to infer D and trimming. The profile shows 70,000 to 85,000 clones, roughly 78% of them singletons. This rearrangement joins TRBV28 to TRBJ1-1; D might be TRBD1 (6 bases). The origin of this receptor is a man aged 55 to 70 with acute or convalescent COVID-19. Sequencing was carried out using peripheral blood. The DNA for the CDR3 is TGTGCCAGCAGTTCGACAGGTCCCACTGAAGCTTTCTTT. Translation gives CASSSTGPTEAFF.